The present T cell receptor (beta chain) was sequenced within a study of shared clonotypes between healthy human individuals. Overall study results and limits: Sampling involved blood alone; tissue repertoires likely differ.

V dropped 0 bases and J dropped 10; count of bases not matched to a gene: 8. The germline CDR1 and CDR2 sequences are SGHRS and YFSETQ. The CDR3 length is 15 residues. Details on this clone: Its antigen is as yet unknown.

Data came from immunoSEQ multiplex PCR; TCRdb stores just in-frame clones and leaves some out. This sample has 1.5 million to 1.9 million clones, with 95% to 99% found just once. J is TRBJ2-3 and V is TRBV5-1, with 10 bases aligning to TRBD2. Sample: naive CD4+ T cells sorted from blood. Subset in this sample: CD45RA+ positively selected. This receptor was obtained from a man aged 30 to 39 in good health. CDR3 loop: CASSLDSGRAYPQYF. The CDR3 region has the DNA TGCGCCAGCAGCTTGGACAGCGGGAGGGCATACCCGCAGTATTTT.